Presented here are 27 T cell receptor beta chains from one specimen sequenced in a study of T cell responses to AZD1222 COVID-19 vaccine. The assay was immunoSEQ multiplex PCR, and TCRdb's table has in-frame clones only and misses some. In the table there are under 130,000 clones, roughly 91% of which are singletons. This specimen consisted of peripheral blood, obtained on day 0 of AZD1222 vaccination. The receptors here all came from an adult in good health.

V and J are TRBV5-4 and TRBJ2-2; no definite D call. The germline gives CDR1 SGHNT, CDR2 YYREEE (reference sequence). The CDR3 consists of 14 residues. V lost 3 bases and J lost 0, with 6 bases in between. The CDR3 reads CASSSRTNTGELFF. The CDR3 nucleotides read TGTGCCAGCAGCTCCCGGACGAACACCGGGGAGCTGTTTTTT.

This chain's CDR3 is CASSLAYLSTRQYEAFF. The CDR3 DNA follows: TGTGCCAGCAGCTTGGCCTATCTCTCGACCCGACAGTACGAAGCTTTCTTT. The chain carries TRBV5-5 and TRBJ1-1; D might be TRBD1 (5 bases). CDR1 is SGHKS and CDR2 is YYEKEE in the germline V gene (reference sequence). This CDR3 has 17 residues. Trimming took off 0 bases at V and 8 bases at J, with 23 bases between the two ends.

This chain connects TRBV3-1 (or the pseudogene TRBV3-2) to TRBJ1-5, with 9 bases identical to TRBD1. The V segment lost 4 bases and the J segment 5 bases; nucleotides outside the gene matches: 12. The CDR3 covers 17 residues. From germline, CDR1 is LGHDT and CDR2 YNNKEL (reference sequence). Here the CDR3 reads CASSRGQGPTSHQPQHF. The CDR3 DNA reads TGTGCCAGCAGCCGAGGACAGGGGCCGACAAGCCATCAGCCCCAGCATTTT.

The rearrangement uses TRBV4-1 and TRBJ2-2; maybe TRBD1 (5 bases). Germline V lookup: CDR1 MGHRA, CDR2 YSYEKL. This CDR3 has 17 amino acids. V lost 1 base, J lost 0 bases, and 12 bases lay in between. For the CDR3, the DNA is TGCGCCAGCAGCCAAGGACTGCGCAGGGCGAACACCGGGGAGCTGTTTTTT. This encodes CASSQGLRRANTGELFF.

The CDR3 DNA sequence: TGTGCCAGCAGCTTAGGTTCTGGAGATACGCAGTATTTT. It codes for CASSLGSGDTQYF. This sequence joins TRBV11-3 and TRBJ2-3; no reliable D call. The CDR3 extends over 13 amino acids. CDR1 is SGHNT, CDR2 YENEEA, per germline. V lost 1 base, J lost 5 bases, and 7 bases lay in between.

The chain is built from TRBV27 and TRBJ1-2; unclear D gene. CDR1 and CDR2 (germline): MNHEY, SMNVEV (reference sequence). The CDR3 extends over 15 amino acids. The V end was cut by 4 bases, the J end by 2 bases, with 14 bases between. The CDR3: CASSSLQLRNYGYTF. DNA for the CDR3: TGTGCCAGCAGTTCTCTTCAACTGAGAAACTATGGCTACACCTTC.

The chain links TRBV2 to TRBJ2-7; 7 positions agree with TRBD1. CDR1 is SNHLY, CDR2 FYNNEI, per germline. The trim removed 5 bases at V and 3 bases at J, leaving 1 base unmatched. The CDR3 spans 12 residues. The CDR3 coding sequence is TGTGCCAGCAGTAGGACAGGCTACGAGCAGTACTTC. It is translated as CASSRTGYEQYF.

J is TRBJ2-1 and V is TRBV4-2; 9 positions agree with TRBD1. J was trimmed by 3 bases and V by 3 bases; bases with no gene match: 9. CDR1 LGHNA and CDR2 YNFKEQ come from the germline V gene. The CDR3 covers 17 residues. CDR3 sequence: CASSQATGTGSYNEQFF. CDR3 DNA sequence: TGTGCCAGCAGCCAGGCTACCGGGACAGGGAGCTACAATGAGCAGTTCTTC.

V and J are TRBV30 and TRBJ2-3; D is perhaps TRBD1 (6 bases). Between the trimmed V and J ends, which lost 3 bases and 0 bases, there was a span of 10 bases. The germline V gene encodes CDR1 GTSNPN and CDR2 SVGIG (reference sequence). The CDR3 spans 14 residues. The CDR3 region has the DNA TGTGCCTGGAGGGAAACAGGGAGCACAGATACGCAGTATTTT. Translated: CAWRETGSTDTQYF.

This CDR3 is CASSQGAAGGLAQHF. DNA of the CDR3: TGTGCCAGCAGCCAAGGTGCGGCGGGGGGGCTCGCCCAGCATTTT. This chain joins TRBV3-1 (or the pseudogene TRBV3-2) and TRBJ1-5; TRBD1 is a possible D gene (6 bases). Per the germline V gene, CDR1 is LGHDT and CDR2 is YNNKEL (reference sequence). The CDR3 runs to 15 residues. Trimming took 1 base from V and 11 from J, leaving 18 bases between them.

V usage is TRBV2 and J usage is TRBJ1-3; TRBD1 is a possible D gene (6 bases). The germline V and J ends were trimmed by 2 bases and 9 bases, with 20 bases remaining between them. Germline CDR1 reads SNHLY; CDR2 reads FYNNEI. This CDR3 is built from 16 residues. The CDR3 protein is CASSETGQGTGVTIYF. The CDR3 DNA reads TGTGCCAGCAGTGAAACGGGCCAGGGGACTGGAGTCACCATATATTTT.

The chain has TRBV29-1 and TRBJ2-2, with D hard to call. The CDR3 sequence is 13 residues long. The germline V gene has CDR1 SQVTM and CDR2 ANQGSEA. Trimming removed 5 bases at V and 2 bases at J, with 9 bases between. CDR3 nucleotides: TGCAGCGTTCAGGACGTAAACACCGGGGAGCTGTTTTTT. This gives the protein CSVQDVNTGELFF.

Written as DNA, the CDR3 is TGTGCCACCAGCACTACGCTAGCGGGGCGATCCTACAATGAGCAGTTCTTC. Protein product: CATSTTLAGRSYNEQFF. The V gene is TRBV15, the J gene TRBJ2-1, with TRBD2 identical over 9 bases. The CDR3 spans 17 residues. Germline V CDR1 and CDR2: LNHNV, YYDKDF (reference sequence). With 4 bases clipped from V and 1 base from J, the junction kept 8 bases outside the gene matches.

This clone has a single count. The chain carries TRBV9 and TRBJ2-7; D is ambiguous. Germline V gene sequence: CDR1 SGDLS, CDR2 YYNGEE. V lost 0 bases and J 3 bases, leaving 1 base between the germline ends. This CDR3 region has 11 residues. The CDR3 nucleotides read TGTGCCAGCAGCGTAGGCTACGAGCAGTACTTC. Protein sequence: CASSVGYEQYF.

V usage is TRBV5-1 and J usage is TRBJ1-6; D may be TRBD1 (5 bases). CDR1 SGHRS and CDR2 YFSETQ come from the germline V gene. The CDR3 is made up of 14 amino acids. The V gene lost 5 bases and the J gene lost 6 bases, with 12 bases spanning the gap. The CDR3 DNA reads TGCGCCAGCAGGACTGACCAGGGTAATTCACCCCTCCACTTT. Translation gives CASRTDQGNSPLHF.

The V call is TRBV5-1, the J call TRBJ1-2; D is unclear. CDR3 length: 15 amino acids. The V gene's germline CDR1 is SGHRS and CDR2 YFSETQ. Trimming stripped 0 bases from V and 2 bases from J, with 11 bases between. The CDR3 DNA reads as TGCGCCAGCAGCTTGGGCGCCGGACCAAACTATGGCTACACCTTC. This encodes CASSLGAGPNYGYTF.

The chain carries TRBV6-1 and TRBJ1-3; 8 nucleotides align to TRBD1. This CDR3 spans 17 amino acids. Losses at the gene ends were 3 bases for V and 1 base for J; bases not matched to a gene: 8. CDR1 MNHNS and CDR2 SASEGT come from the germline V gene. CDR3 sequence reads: CASSENPWTGSGNTIYF. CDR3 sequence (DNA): TGTGCCAGCAGTGAGAACCCCTGGACAGGGTCTGGAAACACCATATATTTT.

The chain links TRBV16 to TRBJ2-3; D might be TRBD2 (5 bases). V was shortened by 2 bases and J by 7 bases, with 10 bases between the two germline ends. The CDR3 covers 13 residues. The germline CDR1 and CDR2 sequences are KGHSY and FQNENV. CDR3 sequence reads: CASSQLRENTQYF. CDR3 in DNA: TGTGCCAGCAGCCAACTGAGGGAAAATACGCAGTATTTT.

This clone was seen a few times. This CDR3 is CASSPYVQVFNQPQHF. CDR3 coding DNA: TGTGCCAGCAGCCCGTATGTGCAGGTCTTCAATCAGCCCCAGCATTTT. The rearrangement uses TRBV2 and TRBJ1-5; no clear D. This CDR3 is 16 amino acids long. Trimming pared 6 bases from V and 3 bases from J, leaving 18 bases between. Germline CDR1 SNHLY, CDR2 FYNNEI.

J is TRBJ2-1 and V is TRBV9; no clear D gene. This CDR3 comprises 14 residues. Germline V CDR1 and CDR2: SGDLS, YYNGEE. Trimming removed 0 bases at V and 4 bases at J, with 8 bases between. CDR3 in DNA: TGTGCCAGCAGCGTAGTGTACAATTACAATGAGCAGTTCTTC. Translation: CASSVVYNYNEQFF. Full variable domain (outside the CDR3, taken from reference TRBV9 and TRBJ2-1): DSGVTQTPKHLITATGQRVTLRCSPRSGDLSVYWYQQSLDQGLQFLIQYYNGEERAKGNILERFSAQQFPDLHSELNLSSLELGDSALYFCASSVVYNYNEQFFGPGTRLTVL.

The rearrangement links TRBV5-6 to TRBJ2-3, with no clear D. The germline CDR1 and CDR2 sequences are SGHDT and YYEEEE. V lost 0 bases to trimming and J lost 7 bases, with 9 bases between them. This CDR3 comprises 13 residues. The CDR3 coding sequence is TGTGCCAGCAGCTTGGCCAATCGGAATACGCAGTATTTT. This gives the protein CASSLANRNTQYF.

The CDR3 DNA reads TGTGCCAGCAGCCAAGAGCCCCCTTTAGGAGGGTCTGGGGCCAACGTCCTGACTTTC. Translated: CASSQEPPLGGSGANVLTF. The chain is built from TRBV3-1 (or the pseudogene TRBV3-2) and TRBJ2-6, with TRBD2 as a possible D gene (6 bases). This CDR3 is 19 amino acids long. V shed 0 bases and J shed 1 base, with 16 bases lying between them. Germline CDR1 is LGHDT and CDR2 is YNNKEL (reference sequence).

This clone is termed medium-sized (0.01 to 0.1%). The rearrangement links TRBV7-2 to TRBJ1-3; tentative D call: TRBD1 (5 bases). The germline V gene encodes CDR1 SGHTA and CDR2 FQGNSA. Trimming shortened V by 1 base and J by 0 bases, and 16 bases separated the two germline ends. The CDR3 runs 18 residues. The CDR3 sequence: CASSLEAMRGYSGNTIYF. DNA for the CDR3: TGTGCCAGCAGCTTAGAAGCGATGCGGGGGTACTCTGGAAACACCATATATTTT.

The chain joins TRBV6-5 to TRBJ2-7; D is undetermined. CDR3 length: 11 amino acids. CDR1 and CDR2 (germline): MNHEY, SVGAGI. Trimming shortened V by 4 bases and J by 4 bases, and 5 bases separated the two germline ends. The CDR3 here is CASSSPYEQYF. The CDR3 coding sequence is TGTGCCAGCAGTTCCCCTTACGAGCAGTACTTC.

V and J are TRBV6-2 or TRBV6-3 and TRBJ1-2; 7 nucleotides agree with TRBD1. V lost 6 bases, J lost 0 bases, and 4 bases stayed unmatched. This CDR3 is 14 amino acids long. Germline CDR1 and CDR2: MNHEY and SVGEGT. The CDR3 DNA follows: TGTGCCAGCAGCTCCACAGGGGCTAACTATGGCTACACCTTC. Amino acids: CASSSTGANYGYTF.

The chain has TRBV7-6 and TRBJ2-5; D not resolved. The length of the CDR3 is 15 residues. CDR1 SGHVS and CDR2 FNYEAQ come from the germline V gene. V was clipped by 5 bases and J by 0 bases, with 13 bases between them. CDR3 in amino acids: CASSLTSKYQETQYF. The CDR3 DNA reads TGTGCCAGCAGCCTCACCTCGAAGTACCAAGAGACCCAGTACTTC.

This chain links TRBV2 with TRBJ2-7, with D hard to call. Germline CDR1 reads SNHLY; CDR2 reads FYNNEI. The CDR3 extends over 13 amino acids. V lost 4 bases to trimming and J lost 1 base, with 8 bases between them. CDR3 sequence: CASSVRQSYEQYF. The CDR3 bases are TGTGCCAGCAGTGTAAGGCAATCCTACGAGCAGTACTTC.